The entry below describes one T cell receptor (beta chain). This sample is drawn from a study of blood T cell repertoires in COVID-19. Study as a whole: Researchers got acute and convalescent COVID-19 samples from the United States, Italy and Spain.

Assay used: immunoSEQ multiplex PCR; TCRdb lists only in-frame clones, some missing. The sample gives some 140,000 clones, around 80% of which show up once; under 15% is in the top ten. The CDR3 runs 16 residues. The germline V gene has CDR1 SGHTA and CDR2 FQGNSA. V lost 1 base to trimming and J lost 12 bases, with 22 bases between them. This clonotype originated in a man at least 80 years old with acute or convalescent COVID-19. The chain is built from TRBV7-2 and TRBJ2-1, with D tentatively TRBD2 (5 bases). Source material: peripheral blood. The CDR3 spells CASSLGGAGVNLGQFF. CDR3 in DNA: TGTGCCAGCAGCTTAGGCGGCGCCGGGGTGAATTTGGGGCAGTTCTTC.